This T cell receptor (beta chain) appears in the sequencing data of a study of beta chain features in type 1 diabetes. Whole-study results and caveats: Fewer junction insertions and more nucleotide deletions appeared in type 1 diabetes patients. Patients and controls would share equally any PCR tilt toward shorter templates. Type 1 diabetes patients showed a moderate but significant shortening of TCRB CDR3s in all four CD4+ subsets.

Sequencing targeted expressed TCRB transcripts, as all isolated RNA had been reverse transcribed. The repertoire was sequenced with immunoSEQ multiplex PCR; TCRdb's copy has only in-frame clones and lacks some. The repertoire holds 450,000 to 550,000 clones, with approximately 31% as singletons. This clone was observed a handful of times. The antigen is not known. The CDR3 has 14 residues. V shed 2 bases and J shed 3 bases, with 10 bases lying between them. CDR1 is MGHDK, CDR2 SYGVNS, per germline. The sequenced material came from naive CD4+ T cells from blood. V and J are TRBV25-1 and TRBJ2-5, with D possibly being TRBD2 (6 bases). The sequence came from a man younger than 30 in good health. The CDR3: CASSELSGEETQYF. In nucleotides, the CDR3 is TGTGCCAGCAGTGAACTGTCGGGGGAAGAGACCCAGTACTTC. The full variable domain, its missing parts supplied by reference TRBV25-1 and TRBJ2-5, is EADIYQTPRYLVIGTGKKITLECSQTMGHDKMYWYQQDPGMELHLIHYSYGVNSTEKGDLSSESTVSRIRTEHFPLTLESARPSHTSQYLCASSELSGEETQYFGPGTRLLVL.